The 2 T cell receptor beta chains below come from one sample, sequenced in a study of T cells in Graves' hyperthyroidism and ophthalmopathy. The CDR3 regions of TCR beta were amplified from RNA transcripts. First-round RT-PCR with HTBI primers amplified the TCR CDR3 region. TCRdb itself ran the multiplex PCR reads through MiXCR, one entry per CDR3 protein. The sample has almost 600,000 distinct CDR3 sequences, approximately 13% seen once; the top ten hold roughly 5.7%. The specimen was blood. The receptors shown here come from a woman aged 25 to 39 with Graves' hyperthyroidism that later progressed to Graves' ophthalmopathy.

The chain carries TRBV6-2 or TRBV6-3 and TRBJ1-5; 9 nucleotides align to TRBD1. CDR3 length: 16 residues. Germline lookup yields CDR1 MNHEY and CDR2 SVGEGT. Trimming took 4 bases from V and 6 from J; bases not matched to a gene: 10. Here the CDR3 DNA reads TGTGCCAGCAGTTTGGGGGACAGGGTGGTAATTCAGCCCCAGCATTTT. As protein: CASSLGDRVVIQPQHF.

This clonotype was detected ten times or more. This chain joins TRBV29-1 and TRBJ2-3; D is unclear. The V gene lost 5 bases and the J gene lost 2 bases, with 11 bases spanning the gap. The CDR3 totals 13 residues. CDR1 SQVTM and CDR2 ANQGSEA come from the germline V gene. CDR3 DNA sequence: TGCAGCGTTCTGGCAGTCCTCACAGATACGCAGTATTTT. It yields the protein CSVLAVLTDTQYF.